A single sample gave rise to the 27 T cell receptor beta chains below, sequenced in a study of cytomegalovirus exposure and HLA in healthy donors. The PCR contained 60 Vbeta and 13 Jbeta primers. The data were produced by immunoSEQ multiplex PCR, yet TCRdb's version contains in-frame clones alone and is incomplete. The sample includes 100,000 to 150,000 clones, 70% to 85% of them seen just once. Sequenced: PBMCs. These receptors were obtained from a female donor in good health and CMV-seronegative.

The CDR3 DNA reads as TGTGCCAGCAGACAGGGGGCGCCTGGAAACACCATATATTTT. Its protein product is CASRQGAPGNTIYF. The chain uses TRBV6-5 and TRBJ1-3; 9 bases map to TRBD1. J lost 2 bases, V lost 6 bases, and 2 bases had no gene match. CDR1 MNHEY and CDR2 SVGAGI come from the germline V gene. The CDR3 contains 14 residues.

The V gene is TRBV11-2, the J gene TRBJ2-1; a possible D gene is TRBD2 (6 bases). Looked up from germline, CDR1 is SGHAT and CDR2 is FQNNGV. The V and J ends lost 3 bases and 4 bases respectively, with 10 bases between them. CDR3 length equals 14 residues. CDR3 sequence (DNA): TGTGCCAGCAGCTTCCGGGACTCTTACAATGAGCAGTTCTTC. Translated: CASSFRDSYNEQFF.

This clone has a single count. The rearrangement joins TRBV6-6 to TRBJ1-1; D might be TRBD1 (6 bases). The V end was cut by 6 bases, the J end by 5 bases, with 22 bases between. This CDR3 is built from 16 residues. The germline V gene has CDR1 MNHNY and CDR2 SVGAGI (reference sequence). CDR3 region: CASSNRQETLRTEAFF. CDR3 coding DNA: TGTGCCAGCAGCAACCGACAGGAGACCCTTAGGACTGAAGCTTTCTTT.

The CDR3 region is CASSFYGGELFF. The CDR3 nucleotides read TGTGCCAGCAGCTTCTACGGCGGGGAGCTGTTTTTT. The chain links TRBV11-1 to TRBJ2-2, with D uncertain. CDR1 and CDR2 (germline): SGHAT, FQDESV (reference sequence). Trimming shortened V by 3 bases and J by 7 bases, and 6 bases separated the two germline ends. This CDR3 spans 12 amino acids.

Here the CDR3 reads CASSQVPTGQGAYEQYF. The CDR3 DNA is TGCGCCAGCAGCCAAGTCCCAACAGGACAGGGAGCCTACGAGCAGTACTTC. The gene calls are TRBV4-3 and TRBJ2-5, with 8 bases that match TRBD1. The J call is doubtful: the DNA matches TRBJ2-7 better. The CDR3 is made up of 17 amino acids. Germline V gene data show CDR1 as LGHNA and CDR2 as YSLEER.

V usage is TRBV6-1 and J usage is TRBJ1-5, with 7 nucleotides matching TRBD1. The CDR3 spans 15 residues. Germline values: CDR1 MNHNS, CDR2 SASEGT. Losses at the gene ends were 6 bases for V and 4 bases for J; bases not matched to a gene: 9. CDR3 DNA sequence: TGTGCCAGCAGACCAGACAGGGCCAAAAATCAGCCCCAGCATTTT. As protein: CASRPDRAKNQPQHF.

The CDR3 loop reads CASSLDPLGTSGREEQYF. The CDR3 DNA reads TGCGCCAGCAGCTTGGACCCATTAGGGACTAGCGGGAGAGAGGAGCAGTACTTC. The gene calls are TRBV5-1 and TRBJ2-7, with 14 bases matching TRBD2. Trimming cost V 0 bases and J 7 bases; bases outside gene matches: 12. From germline, CDR1 is SGHRS and CDR2 YFSETQ. This CDR3 is built from 18 residues.

J is TRBJ2-5 and V is TRBV7-2; a possible D gene is TRBD2 (5 bases). The V end lost 3 bases, the J end lost 7 bases, and 15 bases lay between the germline ends. The CDR3 sequence is 14 residues long. Germline V lookup: CDR1 SGHTA, CDR2 FQGNSA. The CDR3 DNA reads TGTGCCAGCAGCTTCAGAAGCGGTCCGGGGACCCAGTACTTC. Protein: CASSFRSGPGTQYF.

This rearrangement joins TRBV28 to TRBJ1-3; tentatively, D is TRBD1 (5 bases). The CDR3 has 13 residues. Trimming left V 5 bases short and J 8 bases short, with 13 bases between. CDR1 and CDR2 from the germline V gene are MDHEN and SYDVKM. CDR3 bases: TGTGCCAGCAGTGTCGGGACGGGGGACACCATATATTTT. Protein sequence: CASSVGTGDTIYF.

This chain uses TRBV5-1 with TRBJ2-1, with 9 bases matching TRBD2. CDR3 size: 16 residues. The V and J ends lost 3 bases and 4 bases, in that order; junction bases with no gene match: 8. The germline V gene encodes CDR1 SGHRS and CDR2 YFSETQ. CDR3 sequence (DNA): TGCGCCAGCAGCTATGGTGGGAGCGGGGGGTACAATGAGCAGTTCTTC. It is translated as CASSYGGSGGYNEQFF.

The J gene is TRBJ2-3, the V gene TRBV30, with 10 bases that match TRBD2. The CDR3 runs 17 residues. In germline, CDR1 is GTSNPN, CDR2 SVGIG (reference sequence). The V segment lost 2 bases and the J segment 0 bases; nucleotides outside the gene matches: 8. The CDR3 region is CAWSTPGTSASTDTQYF. DNA for the CDR3: TGTGCCTGGAGTACTCCCGGGACTAGCGCTAGCACAGATACGCAGTATTTT.

The sample holds a few counts of this clone. At one end, the junction sequence differs from germline, possibly due to a read error. V and J are TRBV10-1 and TRBJ2-7; D perhaps matches TRBD2 (5 bases). Germline CDR1 is WNHNN and CDR2 is SYGVQD (reference sequence). The CDR3 is 12 residues long. DNA of the CDR3: TGCGCCAGCGGTCCTGGAGGCCTTGGGAAACGCTTC. Translated, it gives CASGPGGLGKRF.

The gene calls are TRBV4-1 and TRBJ1-2; tentative D call: TRBD1 (5 bases). The CDR3 has 13 residues. The V gene's germline CDR1 is MGHRA and CDR2 YSYEKL. V was clipped by 4 bases and J by 1 base, with 7 bases between them. CDR3 DNA sequence: TGCGCCAGCAGCCCCGGGGGTAACTATGGCTACACCTTC. Translating gives CASSPGGNYGYTF.

The chain links TRBV4-1 to TRBJ1-2; 11 nucleotides align to TRBD1. The CDR3 sequence is 14 residues long. The ends lost 1 base at V and 7 bases at J; junction bases unmatched: 2. CDR1 and CDR2 from the germline V gene are MGHRA and YSYEKL. The CDR3, as DNA: TGCGCCAGCAGCCAAGGGACAGGGGGCCTTGGCTACACCTTC. It specifies CASSQGTGGLGYTF.

The gene calls are TRBV4-3 and TRBJ1-2; 9 bases line up with TRBD1. There are 17 residues in the CDR3. The V gene end was trimmed by 4 bases and the J gene end by 5 bases; junction bases not matched to a gene: 14. The germline CDR1 and CDR2 sequences are LGHNA and YSLEER. CDR3 amino acids: CASSPGTGWGLWYGYTF. The CDR3 bases are TGCGCCAGCAGCCCTGGGACAGGGTGGGGGTTATGGTATGGCTACACCTTC.

The rearrangement uses TRBV25-1 and TRBJ1-4; D uncertain. The CDR3 has 12 amino acids. CDR1 is MGHDK and CDR2 is SYGVNS in the germline V gene. The V gene lost 4 bases and the J gene lost 7 bases, with 7 bases spanning the gap. CDR3 loop: CASSAVPEKLFF. The CDR3 DNA reads as TGTGCCAGCAGTGCCGTCCCTGAAAAACTGTTTTTT. Supplemented by reference TRBV25-1 and TRBJ1-4, the full variable domain reads EADIYQTPRYLVIGTGKKITLECSQTMGHDKMYWYQQDPGMELHLIHYSYGVNSTEKGDLSSESTVSRIRTEHFPLTLESARPSHTSQYLCASSAVPEKLFFGSGTQLSVL.

A single count supports this clone. The rearrangement uses TRBV7-8 and TRBJ2-5; D is unresolved. The CDR3 runs 17 residues. V was cut by 1 base and J by 5 bases, with 20 bases left in between. Germline CDR1 SGHVS, CDR2 FQNEAQ. CDR3 residues: CASSLVGLTPPAETQYF. The DNA of the CDR3 is TGTGCCAGCAGCTTAGTCGGATTGACACCTCCTGCGGAGACCCAGTACTTC.

The rearrangement joins TRBV6-6 to TRBJ2-7, with D perhaps TRBD1 (6 bases). Germline CDR1 MNHNY, CDR2 SVGAGI (reference sequence). V lost 2 bases and J 5 bases, leaving 13 bases between the germline ends. This CDR3 is 14 amino acids long. For the CDR3, the DNA is TGTGCCAGCAGTTACCGGACAGTCGGGAACGAGCAGTACTTC. Translated: CASSYRTVGNEQYF.

This clone was counted between two and nine times. J is TRBJ2-4 and V is TRBV27, with D unresolved. The CDR3 covers 13 residues. With 8 bases removed from V and 6 bases from J, the gap between germline ends came to 14 bases. The germline V gene has CDR1 MNHEY and CDR2 SMNVEV (reference sequence). The CDR3 coding sequence is TGTGCCAGCGCCTTCATCCCCGGAAACATTCAGTACTTC. It codes for CASAFIPGNIQYF.

The rearrangement uses TRBV13 and TRBJ2-7, with 10 bases matching TRBD1. Germline V lookup: CDR1 PRHDT, CDR2 FYEKMQ (reference sequence). The CDR3 runs to 14 residues. With 5 bases clipped from V and 3 bases from J, the junction kept 4 bases outside the gene matches. The CDR3 region has the DNA TGTGCCAGCAGCCCGTGGGACAGGGGCTACGAGCAGTACTTC. It yields the protein CASSPWDRGYEQYF.

The chain links TRBV9 to TRBJ2-5, with TRBD2 identical over 12 bases. The J segment lost 4 bases and the V segment lost 2 bases, leaving 3 bases of the junction unmatched. Germline loops: CDR1 SGDLS, CDR2 YYNGEE. The CDR3 is 15 residues long. For the CDR3, the DNA is TGTGCCAGCAGCGTCGGACTAGCGGGAATAGAGACCCAGTACTTC. This sequence encodes CASSVGLAGIETQYF. The whole variable domain, remainder taken from reference TRBV9 and TRBJ2-5, is DSGVTQTPKHLITATGQRVTLRCSPRSGDLSVYWYQQSLDQGLQFLIQYYNGEERAKGNILERFSAQQFPDLHSELNLSSLELGDSALYFCASSVGLAGIETQYFGPGTRLLVL.

J is TRBJ2-7 and V is TRBV5-4; no reliable D call. The CDR3 length is 13 residues. The germline V gene encodes CDR1 SGHNT and CDR2 YYREEE (reference sequence). V shed 4 bases and J shed 3 bases, with 11 bases lying between them. CDR3 region: CASSPGLLYEQYF. In nucleotides, the CDR3 is TGTGCCAGCAGCCCCGGTCTCCTCTACGAGCAGTACTTC. Full variable domain (remainder filled in from reference TRBV5-4 and TRBJ2-7): ETGVTQSPTHLIKTRGQQVTLRCSSQSGHNTVSWYQQALGQGPQFIFQYYREEENGRGNFPPRFSGLQFPNYSSELNVNALELDDSALYLCASSPGLLYEQYFGPGTRLTVT.

This chain uses TRBV7-6 with TRBJ2-3; D gene ambiguous. Germline V gene data show CDR1 as SGHVS and CDR2 as FNYEAQ. There are 14 residues in the CDR3. V was trimmed by 5 bases and J by 1 base, leaving 10 bases between them. In nucleotides, the CDR3 is TGTGCCAGCAGCCCGCCTAGTCGCACAGATACGCAGTATTTT. Its translation is CASSPPSRTDTQYF. Drawing the rest from reference TRBV7-6 and TRBJ2-3, the complete variable domain is GAGVSQSPRYKVTKRGQDVALRCDPISGHVSLYWYRQALGQGPEFLTYFNYEAQQDKSGLPNDRFSAERPEGSISTLTIQRTEQRDSAMYRCASSPPSRTDTQYFGPGTRLTVL.

This chain joins TRBV15 and TRBJ1-1; 7 bases map to TRBD1. Trimming took 3 bases from V and 3 from J; bases not matched to a gene: 7. The CDR3 extends over 15 amino acids. Germline V gene sequence: CDR1 LNHNV, CDR2 YYDKDF (reference sequence). The CDR3 region is CATSRPTGIDTEAFF. CDR3 coding DNA: TGTGCCACCAGCAGGCCGACAGGGATCGACACTGAAGCTTTCTTT.

This sequence joins TRBV6-6 and TRBJ2-7, with a tentative D call TRBD1 (5 bases). Germline lookup yields CDR1 MNHNY and CDR2 SVGAGI (reference sequence). This CDR3 contains 15 residues. V lost 0 bases and J 2 bases, leaving 11 bases between the germline ends. In DNA, the CDR3 is TGTGCCAGCAGTTACTCGACAGATCCGGCCTACGAGCAGTACTTC. It codes for CASSYSTDPAYEQYF.

The chain combines TRBV5-1 with TRBJ1-4, with no clear D. CDR3 length equals 13 residues. V dropped 4 bases and J dropped 5 bases, with 9 bases sitting between them. Germline CDR1 and CDR2: SGHRS and YFSETQ. CDR3 coding DNA: TGCGCCAGCAGCCCCTCCCCCAATGAAAAACTGTTTTTT. The encoded protein is CASSPSPNEKLFF. The full variable domain, in which reference TRBV5-1 and TRBJ1-4 provide the parts outside the CDR3, is KAGVTQTPRYLIKTRGQQVTLSCSPISGHRSVSWYQQTPGQGLQFLFEYFSETQRNKGNFPGRFSGRQFSNSRSEMNVSTLELGDSALYLCASSPSPNEKLFFGSGTQLSVL.

J is TRBJ2-5 and V is TRBV6-5; D perhaps matches TRBD2 (6 bases). Germline CDR1 is MNHEY and CDR2 is SVGAGI. The CDR3 covers 14 residues. The V end lost 4 bases, the J end lost 5 bases, and 14 bases lay between the germline ends. CDR3 sequence reads: CASSLSEGSETQYF. CDR3 sequence (DNA): TGTGCCAGCAGTTTATCGGAGGGATCGGAGACCCAGTACTTC.